This T cell receptor (beta chain) derives from a study of blood T cell repertoires in COVID-19 (dated by TCRdb to about 2020). Regarding the study in general: Collaborator samples came from the United States, Italy and Spain and covered acute and convalescent phases of COVID-19. The material from the prospective study consisted of cDNA or gDNA derived from T cells, B-cell-depleted T cells, or PBMCs. The samples were drawn from the first 160 participants of the ongoing ImmuneRACE study and from more than 1,000 subjects provided by 6 global collaborators. Where available, HLA class I and class II types were obtained from metadata supplied by the sample provider rather than from assay-based typing. The repertoires were released in a freely available public database meant as a resource for research on the immune response to SARS-CoV-2. Subjects who had been exposed to COVID-19, were actively infected with it, or had recovered from it provided the deeply sampled blood TCRbeta repertoires that made up the dataset. A de-identified subject ID, COVID-19 status, age in years and sex were almost always included in the sample metadata.

The germline V end is reduced by 3 bases and the J end by 4 bases; junction bases left unmatched: 5. CDR1 and CDR2 are read off the germline V gene as MDHEN and SYDVKM. From the cysteine through the phenylalanine, the CDR3 covers 14 amino acids. Left in the record is the CDR3 DNA by itself, 42 bases read in frame from the first base. As concerns this clone: Its cognate antigen has yet to be identified. No base quality values were provided; no much bigger clone lies one nucleotide off.

Here is what the overall study found, with its caveats: The quantity of clinical and demographic metadata differed by source and by participant and was supplied without curation.

At one collaborating source in Seattle, patients were enrolled during active infection and were followed longitudinally through the course of disease. Collaborating institutions collected whole blood in K2EDTA tubes following their own protocols. Collaborator samples were shipped for TCRbeta analysis as frozen whole blood, isolated PBMCs, or DNA extracted from either sample type. TCRbeta CDR3 regions were amplified from genomic DNA by means of the immunoSEQ Assay, a bias-controlled multiplex PCR. On the study's bioinformatics: The number of nucleated cells in each sample was estimated by amplification of reference gene primers within the assay. Sequence reads were collapsed and filtered to measure the absolute abundance of every unique TCRbeta CDR3 rearrangement. For each sample, productive Simpson clonality was calculated as the square root of Simpson's diversity index over productive rearrangements. TCRdb retrieved this table from immuneACCESS and kept in-frame rearrangements only. Not all clones are present; in checked studies, unresolved V genes account for under half, and no reason is known for the remainder. The V and J calls and the clone size are those of that table, but D and trimming were determined from the DNA. The sample table shows 250,000 to 350,000 clones, and around nine tenths are seen once. The ten largest make up 13% of the sample.

Recombination linked TRBV28 to TRBJ2-7, with 8 bases aligning to TRBD1. The clonotype comes from a woman in her seventies with COVID-19, enrolled during active disease. The sequenced sample was peripheral blood. The CDR3 reads as follows: CASSFRDRLYEQYF. The DNA reads TGTGCCAGCAGTTTCCGGGACAGGTTGTACGAGCAGTACTTC.